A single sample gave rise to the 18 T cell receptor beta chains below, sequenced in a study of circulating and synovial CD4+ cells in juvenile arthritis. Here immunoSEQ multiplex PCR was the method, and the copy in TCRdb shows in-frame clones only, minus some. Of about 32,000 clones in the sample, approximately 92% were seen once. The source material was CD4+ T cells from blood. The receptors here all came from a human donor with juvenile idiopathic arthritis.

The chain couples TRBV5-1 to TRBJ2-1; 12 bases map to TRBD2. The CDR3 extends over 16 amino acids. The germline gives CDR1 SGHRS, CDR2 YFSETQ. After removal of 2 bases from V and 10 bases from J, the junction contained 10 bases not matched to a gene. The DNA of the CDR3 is TGCGCCAGCAGCTTCCTAGCGGGAGGGCCACGAGGGGAGCAGTTCTTC. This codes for CASSFLAGGPRGEQFF.

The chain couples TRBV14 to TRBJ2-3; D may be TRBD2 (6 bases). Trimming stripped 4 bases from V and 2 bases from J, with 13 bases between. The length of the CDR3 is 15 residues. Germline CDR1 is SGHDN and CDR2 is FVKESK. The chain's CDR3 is CASSPGGSLTDTQYF. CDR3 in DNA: TGTGCCAGCAGCCCCGGAGGGTCCCTCACAGATACGCAGTATTTT.

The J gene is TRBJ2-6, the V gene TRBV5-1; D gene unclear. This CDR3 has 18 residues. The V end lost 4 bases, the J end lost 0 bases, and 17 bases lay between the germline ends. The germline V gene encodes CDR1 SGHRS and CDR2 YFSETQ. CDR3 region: CASSHWLRQSSGANVLTF. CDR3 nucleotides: TGCGCCAGCAGCCACTGGTTGCGGCAGAGCTCTGGGGCCAACGTCCTGACTTTC.

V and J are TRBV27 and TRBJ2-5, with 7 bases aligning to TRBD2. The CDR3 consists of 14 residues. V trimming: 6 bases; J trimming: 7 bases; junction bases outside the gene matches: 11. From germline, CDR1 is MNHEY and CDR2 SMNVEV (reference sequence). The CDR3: CASSLGRGSGTQYF. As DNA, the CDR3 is TGTGCCAGCAGCCTGGGGAGGGGAAGTGGGACCCAGTACTTC.

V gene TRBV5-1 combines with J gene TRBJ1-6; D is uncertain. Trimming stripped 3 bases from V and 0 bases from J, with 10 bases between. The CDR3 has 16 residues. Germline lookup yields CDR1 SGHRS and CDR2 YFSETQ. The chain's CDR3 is CASSSRTSSYNSPLHF. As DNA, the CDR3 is TGCGCCAGCAGCTCACGAACCAGCTCCTATAATTCACCCCTCCACTTT. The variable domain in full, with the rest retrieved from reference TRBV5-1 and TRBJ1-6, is KAGVTQTPRYLIKTRGQQVTLSCSPISGHRSVSWYQQTPGQGLQFLFEYFSETQRNKGNFPGRFSGRQFSNSRSEMNVSTLELGDSALYLCASSSRTSSYNSPLHFGNGTRLTVT.

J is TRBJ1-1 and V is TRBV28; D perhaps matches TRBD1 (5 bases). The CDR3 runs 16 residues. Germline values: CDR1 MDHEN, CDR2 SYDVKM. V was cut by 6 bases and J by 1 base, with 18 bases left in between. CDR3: CASRPFDGGRNTEAFF. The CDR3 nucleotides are TGTGCCAGCAGACCGTTCGACGGGGGGAGGAACACTGAAGCTTTCTTT.

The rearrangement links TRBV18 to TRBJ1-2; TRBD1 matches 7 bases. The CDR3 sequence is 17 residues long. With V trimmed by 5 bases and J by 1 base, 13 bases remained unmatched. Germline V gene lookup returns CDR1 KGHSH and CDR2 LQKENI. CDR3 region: CASSVTGTASYNYGYTF. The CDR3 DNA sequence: TGTGCCAGCTCAGTTACCGGGACAGCTAGTTATAACTATGGCTACACCTTC.

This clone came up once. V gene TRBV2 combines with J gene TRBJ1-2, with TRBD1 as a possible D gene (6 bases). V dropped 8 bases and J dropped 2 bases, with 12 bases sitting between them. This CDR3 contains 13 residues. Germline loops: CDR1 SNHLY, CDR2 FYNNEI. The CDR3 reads CASRGGDNYGYTF. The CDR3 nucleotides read TGTGCCAGCCGCGGGGGCGACAACTATGGCTACACCTTC.

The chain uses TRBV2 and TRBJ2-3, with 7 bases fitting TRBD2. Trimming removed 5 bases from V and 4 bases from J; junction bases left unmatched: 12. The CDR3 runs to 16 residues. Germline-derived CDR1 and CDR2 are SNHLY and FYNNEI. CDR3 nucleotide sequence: TGTGCCAGCAGTCCGACCCGGGCTGGGGGGGCAGATACGCAGTATTTT. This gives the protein CASSPTRAGGADTQYF.

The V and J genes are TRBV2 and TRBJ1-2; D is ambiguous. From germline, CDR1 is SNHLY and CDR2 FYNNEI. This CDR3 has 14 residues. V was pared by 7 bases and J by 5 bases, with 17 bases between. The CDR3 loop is CASTQTGILYGYTF. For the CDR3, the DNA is TGTGCCAGCACTCAAACGGGGATTTTATATGGCTACACCTTC.

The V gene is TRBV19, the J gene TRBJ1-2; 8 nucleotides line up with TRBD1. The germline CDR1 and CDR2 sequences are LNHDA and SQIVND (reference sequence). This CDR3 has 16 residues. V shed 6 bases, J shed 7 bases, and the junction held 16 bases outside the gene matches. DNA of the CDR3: TGTGCCAGTAGACTGGACAGGGCCCTTCTCTTCGGTGGCTACACCTTC. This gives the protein CASRLDRALLFGGYTF.

CDR3 nucleotide sequence: TGTGCCAGCAGCTTAGGGGGACAGCCGGGAGAGCAGTACTTC. Its translation: CASSLGGQPGEQYF. V usage is TRBV7-8 and J usage is TRBJ2-7, with 7 bases matching TRBD1. V lost 1 base, J lost 7 bases, and 7 bases stayed unmatched. This CDR3 region has 14 residues. CDR1 SGHVS and CDR2 FQNEAQ come from the germline V gene.

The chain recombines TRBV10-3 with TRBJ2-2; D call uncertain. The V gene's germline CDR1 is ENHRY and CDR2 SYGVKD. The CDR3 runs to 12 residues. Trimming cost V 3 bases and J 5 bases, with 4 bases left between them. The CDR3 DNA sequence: TGTGCCATCAGTGACGTGACCGGGGAGCTGTTTTTT. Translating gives CAISDVTGELFF.

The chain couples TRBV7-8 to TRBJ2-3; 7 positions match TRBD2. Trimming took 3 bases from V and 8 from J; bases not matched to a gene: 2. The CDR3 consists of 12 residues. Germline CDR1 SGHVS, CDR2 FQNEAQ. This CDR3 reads CASSFRGGTQYF. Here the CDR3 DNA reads TGTGCCAGCAGCTTCCGCGGGGGTACGCAGTATTTT. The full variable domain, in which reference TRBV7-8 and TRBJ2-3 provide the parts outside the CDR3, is GAGVSQSPRYKVAKRGQDVALRCDPISGHVSLFWYQQALGQGPEFLTYFQNEAQLDKSGLPSDRFFAERPEGSVSTLKIQRTQQEDSAVYLCASSFRGGTQYFGPGTRLTVL.

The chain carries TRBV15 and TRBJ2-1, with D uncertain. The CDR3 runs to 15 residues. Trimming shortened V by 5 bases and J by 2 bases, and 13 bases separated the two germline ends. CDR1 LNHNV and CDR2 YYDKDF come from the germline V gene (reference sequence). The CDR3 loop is CATSPLRSTYNEQFF. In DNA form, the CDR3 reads TGTGCCACCAGCCCCCTGAGGTCGACCTACAATGAGCAGTTCTTC.

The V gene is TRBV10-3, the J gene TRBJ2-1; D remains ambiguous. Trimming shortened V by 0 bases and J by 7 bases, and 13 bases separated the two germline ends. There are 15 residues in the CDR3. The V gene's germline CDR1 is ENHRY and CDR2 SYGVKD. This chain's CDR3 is CAISESARSRNEQFF. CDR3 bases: TGTGCCATCAGTGAGTCAGCCCGAAGTCGGAATGAGCAGTTCTTC.

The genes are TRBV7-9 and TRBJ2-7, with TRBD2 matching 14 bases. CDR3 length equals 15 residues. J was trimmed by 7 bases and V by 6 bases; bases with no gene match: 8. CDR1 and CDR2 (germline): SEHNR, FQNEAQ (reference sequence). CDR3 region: CASSKGLAGAGEQYF. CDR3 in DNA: TGTGCCAGCAGTAAGGGACTAGCGGGAGCGGGTGAGCAGTACTTC.

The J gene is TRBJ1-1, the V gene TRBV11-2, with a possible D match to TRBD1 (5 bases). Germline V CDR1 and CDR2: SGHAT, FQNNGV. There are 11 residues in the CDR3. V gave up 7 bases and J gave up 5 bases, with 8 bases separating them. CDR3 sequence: CASKRGTEAFF. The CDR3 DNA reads TGTGCCAGCAAAAGGGGAACTGAAGCTTTCTTT.